This T cell receptor beta chain is from a study of T-cell memory formation after mild COVID-19. General observations from the study: Clones contracting day 15 to 85 were balanced CD4/CD8; later expanders leaned CD4+.

Sample barcodes and UMIs were carried by the TCR alpha and TCR beta cDNA libraries that 5'RACE generated with constant-segment primers. TCRdb redid the calling of the 5' RACE reads with MiXCR, one entry per CDR3 protein. The sample has about 190,000 distinct CDR3 sequences; around 16% are singletons. V was pared by 7 bases and J by 6 bases, with 9 bases between. There are 11 residues in the CDR3. This clonotype was counted a few times. The antigen is undetermined. This TCR came from an adult woman who had mild COVID-19 (a few samples of this study predate the infection). Cell type and time point are not known. This rearrangement joins TRBV12-3 or TRBV12-4 to TRBJ1-2; no definite D call. Specimen: PBMCs or a T cell subset sorted from them (not recorded which). The DNA for the CDR3 is TGTGCCAGCACCCCCCTGGATGGCTACACCTTC. Its protein product is CASTPLDGYTF.